This passage covers 2 T cell receptor beta chains from one sample sequenced in a study of cytomegalovirus exposure and HLA in healthy donors. A multiplex PCR was run with 60 Vbeta primers and 13 Jbeta primers. Using immunoSEQ multiplex PCR, the repertoire was profiled, and TCRdb retains in-frame clones only, with some absent. The repertoire holds more than 100,000 clones, around 66% seen once, with roughly 3.4% in the top ten. Specimen: PBMCs. These receptors were taken from a woman aged 45 to 65 in good health and CMV-seronegative.

The chain joins TRBV4-2 to TRBJ2-3; 8 nucleotides agree with TRBD2. The V gene end was trimmed by 2 bases and the J gene end by 4 bases; junction bases not matched to a gene: 8. CDR1 is LGHNA and CDR2 is YNFKEQ in the germline V gene. CDR3 length: 16 residues. The CDR3 region has the DNA TGTGCCAGCAGCCAATACACTGGGCGGGGGGCAGATACGCAGTATTTT. It codes for CASSQYTGRGADTQYF.

The chain employs TRBV10-1 and TRBJ2-2; D may be TRBD1 (6 bases). The CDR3 contains 13 residues. Germline CDR1 WNHNN, CDR2 SYGVQD (reference sequence). The germline V and J ends were trimmed by 6 bases and 5 bases, with 10 bases remaining between them. CDR3 sequence: CASSPQGTGELFF. In DNA, the CDR3 is TGCGCCAGCAGCCCACAGGGTACCGGGGAGCTGTTTTTT.